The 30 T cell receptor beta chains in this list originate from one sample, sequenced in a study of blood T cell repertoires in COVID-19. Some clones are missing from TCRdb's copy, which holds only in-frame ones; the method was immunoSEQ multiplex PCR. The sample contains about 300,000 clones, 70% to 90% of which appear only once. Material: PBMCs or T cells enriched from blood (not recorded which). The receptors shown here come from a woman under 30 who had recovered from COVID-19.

In nucleotides, the CDR3 is TGCGCCAGCAGTCAGTCAAAAACAGGGGGACATGGACTAGCGGGAGAAGGACGCTCCTACGAGCAGTACTTC. It codes for CASSQSKTGGHGLAGEGRSYEQYF. J is TRBJ2-7 and V is TRBV23-1; 13 positions agree with TRBD2. TRBV23-1 is reported as an ORF; its role is uncertain. This CDR3 has 24 amino acids. V lost 3 bases to trimming and J lost 0 bases; unmatched junction nucleotides: 26.

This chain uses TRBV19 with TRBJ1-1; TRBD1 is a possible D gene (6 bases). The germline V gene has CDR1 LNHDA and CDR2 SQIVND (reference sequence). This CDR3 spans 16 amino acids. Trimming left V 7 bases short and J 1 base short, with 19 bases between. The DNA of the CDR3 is TGTGCCAGTACCGCCCAACAGGGCTGGGCGAACACTGAAGCTTTCTTT. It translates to CASTAQQGWANTEAFF.

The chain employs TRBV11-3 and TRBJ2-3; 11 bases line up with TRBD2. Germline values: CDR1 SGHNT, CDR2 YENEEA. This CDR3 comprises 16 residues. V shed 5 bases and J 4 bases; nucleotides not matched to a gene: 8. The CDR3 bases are TGTGCCAGCAGCCCCGGGACTAGCGGAAACTCAGATACGCAGTATTTT. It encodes CASSPGTSGNSDTQYF.

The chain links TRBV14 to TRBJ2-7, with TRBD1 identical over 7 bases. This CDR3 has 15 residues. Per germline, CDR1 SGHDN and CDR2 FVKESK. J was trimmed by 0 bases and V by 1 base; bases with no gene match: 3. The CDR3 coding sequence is TGTGCCAGCAGCCAAGCGTGGGACAGCTCCTACGAGCAGTACTTC. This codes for CASSQAWDSSYEQYF.

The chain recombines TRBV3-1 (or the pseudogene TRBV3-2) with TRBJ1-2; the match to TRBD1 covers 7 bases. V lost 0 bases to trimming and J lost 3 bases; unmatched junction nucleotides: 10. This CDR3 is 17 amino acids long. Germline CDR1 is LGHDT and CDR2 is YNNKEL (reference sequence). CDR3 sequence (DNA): TGTGCCAGCAGCCAAGATTGGATAGGGCAGGGGGACTATGGCTACACCTTC. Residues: CASSQDWIGQGDYGYTF.

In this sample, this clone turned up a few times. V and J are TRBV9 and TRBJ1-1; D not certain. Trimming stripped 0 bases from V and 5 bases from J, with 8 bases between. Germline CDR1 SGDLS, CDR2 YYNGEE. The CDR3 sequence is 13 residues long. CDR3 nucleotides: TGTGCCAGCAGCGTAGGGAGGTGGACTGAAGCTTTCTTT. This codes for CASSVGRWTEAFF.

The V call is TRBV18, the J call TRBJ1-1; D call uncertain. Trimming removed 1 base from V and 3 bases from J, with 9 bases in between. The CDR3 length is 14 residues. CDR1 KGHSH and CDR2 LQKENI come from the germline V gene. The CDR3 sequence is CASSPQFGDTEAFF. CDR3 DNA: TGTGCCAGCTCACCACAGTTCGGAGACACTGAAGCTTTCTTT.

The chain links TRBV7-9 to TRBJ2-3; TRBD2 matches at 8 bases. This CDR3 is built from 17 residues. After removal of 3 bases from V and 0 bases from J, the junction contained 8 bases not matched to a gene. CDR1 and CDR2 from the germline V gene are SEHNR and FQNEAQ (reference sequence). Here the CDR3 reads CASSFPPKRESTDTQYF. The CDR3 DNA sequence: TGTGCCAGCAGCTTTCCCCCCAAGCGGGAGAGCACAGATACGCAGTATTTT. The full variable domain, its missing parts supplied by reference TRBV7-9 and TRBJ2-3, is DTGVSQNPRHKITKRGQNVTFRCDPISEHNRLYWYRQTLGQGPEFLTYFQNEAQLEKSRLLSDRFSAERPKGSFSTLEIQRTEQGDSAMYLCASSFPPKRESTDTQYFGPGTRLTVL.

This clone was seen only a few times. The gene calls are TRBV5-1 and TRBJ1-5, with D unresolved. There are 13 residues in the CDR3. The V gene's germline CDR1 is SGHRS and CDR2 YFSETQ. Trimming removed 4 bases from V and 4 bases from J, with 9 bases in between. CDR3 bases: TGCGCCAGCAGCCCGGGTGGAAATCAGCCCCAGCATTTT. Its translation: CASSPGGNQPQHF.

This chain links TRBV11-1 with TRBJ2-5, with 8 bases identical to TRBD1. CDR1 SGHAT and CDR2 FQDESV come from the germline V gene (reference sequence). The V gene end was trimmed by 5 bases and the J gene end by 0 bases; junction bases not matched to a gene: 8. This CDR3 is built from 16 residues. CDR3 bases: TGTGCCAGCAGCAGTTGGACAGGGCGAAACCAAGAGACCCAGTACTTC. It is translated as CASSSWTGRNQETQYF.

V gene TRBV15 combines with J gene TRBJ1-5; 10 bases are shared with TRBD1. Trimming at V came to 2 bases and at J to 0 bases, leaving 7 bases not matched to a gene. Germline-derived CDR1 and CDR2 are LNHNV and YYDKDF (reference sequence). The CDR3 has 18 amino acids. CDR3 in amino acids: CATSRRDRGGYSNQPQHF. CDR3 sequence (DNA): TGTGCCACCAGCAGACGGGACAGGGGAGGGTATAGCAATCAGCCCCAGCATTTT. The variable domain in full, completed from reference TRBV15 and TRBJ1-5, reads DAMVIQNPRYQVTQFGKPVTLSCSQTLNHNVMYWYQQKSSQAPKLLFHYYDKDFNNEADTPDNFQSRRPNTSFCFLDIRSPGLGDTAMYLCATSRRDRGGYSNQPQHFGDGTRLSIL.

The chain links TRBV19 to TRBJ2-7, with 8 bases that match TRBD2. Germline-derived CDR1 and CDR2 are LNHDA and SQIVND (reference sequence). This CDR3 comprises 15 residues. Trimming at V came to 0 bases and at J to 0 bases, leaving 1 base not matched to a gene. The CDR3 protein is CASSIESGSSYEQYF. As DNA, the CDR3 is TGTGCCAGTAGTATAGAGAGCGGGAGCTCCTACGAGCAGTACTTC. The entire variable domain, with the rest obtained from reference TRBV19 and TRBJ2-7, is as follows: DGGITQSPKYLFRKEGQNVTLSCEQNLNHDAMYWYRQDPGQGLRLIYYSQIVNDFQKGDIAEGYSVSREKKESFPLTVTSAQKNPTAFYLCASSIESGSSYEQYFGPGTRLTVT.

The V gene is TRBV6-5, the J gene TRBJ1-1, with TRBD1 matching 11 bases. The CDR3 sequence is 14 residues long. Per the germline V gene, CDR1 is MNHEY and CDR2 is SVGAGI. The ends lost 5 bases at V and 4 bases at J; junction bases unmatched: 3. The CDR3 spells CASSRTGGGTEAFF. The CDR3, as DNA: TGTGCCAGCAGTCGGACAGGGGGCGGCACTGAAGCTTTCTTT.

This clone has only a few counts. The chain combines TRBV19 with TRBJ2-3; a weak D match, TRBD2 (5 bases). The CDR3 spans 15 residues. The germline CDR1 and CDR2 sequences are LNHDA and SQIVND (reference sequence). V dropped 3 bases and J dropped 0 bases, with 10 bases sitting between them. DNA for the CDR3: TGTGCCAGTAGTATCGGAGGAGATAGCACAGATACGCAGTATTTT. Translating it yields CASSIGGDSTDTQYF. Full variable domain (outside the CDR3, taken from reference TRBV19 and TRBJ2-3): DGGITQSPKYLFRKEGQNVTLSCEQNLNHDAMYWYRQDPGQGLRLIYYSQIVNDFQKGDIAEGYSVSREKKESFPLTVTSAQKNPTAFYLCASSIGGDSTDTQYFGPGTRLTVL.

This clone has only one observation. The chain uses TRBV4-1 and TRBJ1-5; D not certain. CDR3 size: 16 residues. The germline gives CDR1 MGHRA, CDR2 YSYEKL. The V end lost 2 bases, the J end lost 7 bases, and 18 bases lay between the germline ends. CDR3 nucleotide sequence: TGCGCCAGCAGCCAACTCTTCTCGGCAGGTGAGCAGCCCCAGCATTTT. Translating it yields CASSQLFSAGEQPQHF.

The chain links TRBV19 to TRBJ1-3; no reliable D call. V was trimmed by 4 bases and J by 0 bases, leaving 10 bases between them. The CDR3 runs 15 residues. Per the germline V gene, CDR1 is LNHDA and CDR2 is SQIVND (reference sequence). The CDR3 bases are TGTGCCAGTAGTACGGTTCCCCTCTCTGGAAACACCATATATTTT. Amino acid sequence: CASSTVPLSGNTIYF.

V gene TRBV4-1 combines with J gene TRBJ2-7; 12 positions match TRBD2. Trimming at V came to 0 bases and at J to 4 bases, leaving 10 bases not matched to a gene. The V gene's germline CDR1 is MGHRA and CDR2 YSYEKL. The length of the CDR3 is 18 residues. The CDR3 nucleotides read TGCGCCAGCAGCCAAGAGGCTAGCGGGGGGGCCTGGGAGTACGAGCAGTACTTC. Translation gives CASSQEASGGAWEYEQYF.

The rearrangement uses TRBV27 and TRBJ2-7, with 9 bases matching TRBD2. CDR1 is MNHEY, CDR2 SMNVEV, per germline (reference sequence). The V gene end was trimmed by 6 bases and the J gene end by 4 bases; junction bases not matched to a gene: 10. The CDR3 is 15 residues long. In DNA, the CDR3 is TGTGCCAGCAGCTCGACCGCGGGGGGGGGTTACGAGCAGTACTTC. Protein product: CASSSTAGGGYEQYF.

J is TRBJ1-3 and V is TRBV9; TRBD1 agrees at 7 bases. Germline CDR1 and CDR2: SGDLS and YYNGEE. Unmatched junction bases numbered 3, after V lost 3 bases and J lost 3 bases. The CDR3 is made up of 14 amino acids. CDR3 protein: CASSGGGFGNTIYF. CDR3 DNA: TGTGCCAGCAGCGGAGGGGGCTTTGGAAACACCATATATTTT.

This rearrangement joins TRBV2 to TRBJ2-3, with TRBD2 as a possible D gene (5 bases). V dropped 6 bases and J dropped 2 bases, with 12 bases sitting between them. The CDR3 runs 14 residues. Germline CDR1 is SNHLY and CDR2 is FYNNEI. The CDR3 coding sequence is TGTGCCAGCAGACCCGGGGTTTACACAGATACGCAGTATTTT. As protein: CASRPGVYTDTQYF.

The CDR3 loop reads CASSVAGTGGTGELFF. DNA of the CDR3: TGTGCCAGCAGTGTAGCCGGGACAGGTGGGACCGGGGAGCTGTTTTTT. The rearrangement joins TRBV25-1 to TRBJ2-2; TRBD1 agrees at 8 bases. Germline V CDR1 and CDR2: MGHDK, SYGVNS. The junction had 9 bases not matched to a gene; V was cut back by 4 bases and J by 5 bases. The CDR3 has 16 residues.

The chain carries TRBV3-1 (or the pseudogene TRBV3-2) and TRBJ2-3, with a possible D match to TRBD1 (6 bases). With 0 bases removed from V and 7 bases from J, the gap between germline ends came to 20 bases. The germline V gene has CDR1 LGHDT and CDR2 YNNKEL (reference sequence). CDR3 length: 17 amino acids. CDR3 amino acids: CASSQDFPGAVTNTQYF. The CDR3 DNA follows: TGTGCCAGCAGCCAAGATTTCCCAGGGGCAGTAACAAATACGCAGTATTTT.

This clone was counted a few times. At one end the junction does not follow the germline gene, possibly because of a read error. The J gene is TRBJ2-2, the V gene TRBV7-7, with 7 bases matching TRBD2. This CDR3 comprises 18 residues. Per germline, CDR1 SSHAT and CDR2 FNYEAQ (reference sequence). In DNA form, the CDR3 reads TGTGCTAGCAGCCCTAGTTCACTAGCGACTTACGGCACCGGGGAGCTGTTTTTT. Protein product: CASSPSSLATYGTGELFF.

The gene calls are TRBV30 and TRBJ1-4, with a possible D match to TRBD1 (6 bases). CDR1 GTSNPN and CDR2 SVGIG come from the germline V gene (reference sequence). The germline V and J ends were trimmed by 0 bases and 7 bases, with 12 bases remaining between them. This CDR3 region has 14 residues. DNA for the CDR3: TGTGCCTGGAGTGTACGGGGGGCGCGTGAAAAACTGTTTTTT. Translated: CAWSVRGAREKLFF.

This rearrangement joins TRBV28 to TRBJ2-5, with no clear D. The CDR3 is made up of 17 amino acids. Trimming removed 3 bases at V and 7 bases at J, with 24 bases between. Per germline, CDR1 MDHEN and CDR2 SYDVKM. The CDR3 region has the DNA TGTGCCAGCAGTTTTATCCCTCTTACGACGGCACCGGGGACCCAGTACTTC. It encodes CASSFIPLTTAPGTQYF.

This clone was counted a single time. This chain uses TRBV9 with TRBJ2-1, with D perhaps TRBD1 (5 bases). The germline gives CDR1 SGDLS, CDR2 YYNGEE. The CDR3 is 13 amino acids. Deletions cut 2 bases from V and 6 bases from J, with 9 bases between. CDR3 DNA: TGTGCCAGCAGCGTGGGGCCTCTCAATGAGCAGTTCTTC. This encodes CASSVGPLNEQFF.

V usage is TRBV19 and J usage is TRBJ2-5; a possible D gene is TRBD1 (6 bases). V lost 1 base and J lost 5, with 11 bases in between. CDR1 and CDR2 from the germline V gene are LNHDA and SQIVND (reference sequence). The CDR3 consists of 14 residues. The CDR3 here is CASSIGQGSETQYF. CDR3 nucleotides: TGTGCCAGTAGTATAGGTCAGGGGTCGGAGACCCAGTACTTC.

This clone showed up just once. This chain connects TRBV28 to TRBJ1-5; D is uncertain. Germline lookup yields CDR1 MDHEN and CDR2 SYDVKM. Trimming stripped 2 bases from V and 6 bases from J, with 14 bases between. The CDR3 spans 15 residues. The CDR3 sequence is CASSLGHSEVQPQHF. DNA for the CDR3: TGTGCCAGCAGTTTAGGTCACTCAGAGGTTCAGCCCCAGCATTTT. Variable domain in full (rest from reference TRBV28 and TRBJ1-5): DVKVTQSSRYLVKRTGEKVFLECVQDMDHENMFWYRQDPGLGLRLIYFSYDVKMKEKGDIPEGYSVSREKKERFSLILESASTNQTSMYLCASSLGHSEVQPQHFGDGTRLSIL.

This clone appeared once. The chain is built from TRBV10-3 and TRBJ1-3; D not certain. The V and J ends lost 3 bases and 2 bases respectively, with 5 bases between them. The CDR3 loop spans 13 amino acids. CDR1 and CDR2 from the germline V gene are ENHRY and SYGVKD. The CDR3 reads CAISETAGNTIYF. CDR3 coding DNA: TGTGCCATCAGTGAAACAGCTGGAAACACCATATATTTT.

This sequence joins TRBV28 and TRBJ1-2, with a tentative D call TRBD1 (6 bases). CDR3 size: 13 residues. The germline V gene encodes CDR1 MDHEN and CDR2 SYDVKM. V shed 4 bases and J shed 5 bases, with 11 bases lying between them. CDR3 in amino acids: CASSYRGGYGYTF. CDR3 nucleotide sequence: TGTGCCAGCAGTTACCGAGGGGGATATGGCTACACCTTC.